The entry below describes one TCR beta chain. What it recognizes is unknown. This record belongs to a study of human T cells and chemical hapten exposure. Background on the study: Variability of per-sample TCR yields stemmed mainly from small differences in pooled library volume. Overall study findings and caveats: There was no change with DPC sensitization in TCRs above 1 in 1000 frequency.

The study used a library that attached unique molecular identifiers to individual cDNA molecules. In TCRdb, the RACE reads were re-called with MiXCR into one record per CDR3 protein. The sample records around 130,000 distinct CDR3 sequences, approximately 9.5% being singletons. This CDR3 has 16 residues. Trimming at V came to 5 bases and at J to 3 bases, leaving 9 bases not matched to a gene. Germline-derived CDR1 and CDR2 are SGHVS and FQNEAQ. As for time point: healthy volunteer bleed at 2 weeks. Whole blood that had not been fractionated was the source of extracted total RNA. The chain has TRBV7-8 and TRBJ2-7, with 11 bases identical to TRBD2. This clonotype was sampled from a male donor in good health. Some clones in this sample may be carry-over from other donors' samples. Sequenced input: whole blood. Written as DNA, the CDR3 is TGTGCCAGCAGCCCGCGACTAGCGGGGATGTTCTACGAGCAGTACTTC. It is translated as CASSPRLAGMFYEQYF.